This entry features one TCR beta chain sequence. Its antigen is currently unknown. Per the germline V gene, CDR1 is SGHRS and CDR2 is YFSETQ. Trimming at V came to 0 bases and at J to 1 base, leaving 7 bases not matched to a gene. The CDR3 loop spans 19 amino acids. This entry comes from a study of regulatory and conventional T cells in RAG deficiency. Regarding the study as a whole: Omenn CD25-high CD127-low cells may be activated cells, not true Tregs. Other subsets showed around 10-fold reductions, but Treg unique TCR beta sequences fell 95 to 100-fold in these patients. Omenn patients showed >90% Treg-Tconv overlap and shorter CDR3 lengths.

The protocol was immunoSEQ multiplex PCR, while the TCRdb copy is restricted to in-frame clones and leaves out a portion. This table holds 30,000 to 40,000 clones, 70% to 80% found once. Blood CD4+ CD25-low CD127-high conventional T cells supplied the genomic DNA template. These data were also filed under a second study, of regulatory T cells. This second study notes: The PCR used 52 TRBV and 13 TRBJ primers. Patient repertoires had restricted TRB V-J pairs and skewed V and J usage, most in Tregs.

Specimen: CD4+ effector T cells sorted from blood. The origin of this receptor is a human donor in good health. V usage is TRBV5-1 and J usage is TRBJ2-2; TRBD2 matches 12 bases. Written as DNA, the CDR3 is TGCGCCAGCAGCTTGGATCGTACTAGCGGGGGGCTGAACACCGGGGAGCTGTTTTTT. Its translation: CASSLDRTSGGLNTGELFF.